The 7 T cell receptor beta chains listed next were all sequenced from one sample in a study of cytomegalovirus exposure and HLA in healthy donors. Vbeta (60) and Jbeta (13) primers were used in the PCR. Sequenced by immunoSEQ multiplex PCR; TCRdb stores in-frame clones only, minus some. The table shows roughly 170,000 clones, with approximately 80% occurring only once. Sample: PBMCs. These receptors all stem from a man younger than 30 in good health and CMV-seronegative.

This clone has only a few counts. V usage is TRBV7-9 and J usage is TRBJ2-6; possible D gene TRBD1, 6 bases. This CDR3 has 15 amino acids. Germline V lookup: CDR1 SEHNR, CDR2 FQNEAQ (reference sequence). V was clipped by 5 bases and J by 0 bases, with 8 bases between them. CDR3 DNA: TGTGCCAGCAGCCAGGGGAACTCTGGGGCCAACGTCCTGACTTTC. Its translation: CASSQGNSGANVLTF.

This chain connects TRBV4-1 to TRBJ2-7; 9 nucleotides align to TRBD1. The V gene's germline CDR1 is MGHRA and CDR2 YSYEKL. The CDR3 runs to 16 residues. The J segment lost 2 bases and the V segment lost 3 bases, leaving 8 bases of the junction unmatched. CDR3 sequence reads: CASSQRGQGPTYEQYF. The CDR3 DNA reads TGCGCCAGCAGCCAGAGAGGACAGGGGCCAACCTACGAGCAGTACTTC.

The J gene is TRBJ1-2, the V gene TRBV12-5, with D possibly matching TRBD1 (6 bases). The CDR3 extends over 14 amino acids. The germline V gene encodes CDR1 LGHNT and CDR2 FRNRAP. V lost 2 bases to trimming and J lost 0 bases, with 7 bases between them. CDR3 sequence: CASGLRTANYGYTF. CDR3 nucleotide sequence: TGTGCTAGTGGTTTGCGGACAGCTAACTATGGCTACACCTTC. Full variable domain (rest looked up from reference TRBV12-5 and TRBJ1-2): DARVTQTPRHKVTEMGQEVTMRCQPILGHNTVFWYRQTMMQGLELLAYFRNRAPLDDSGMPKDRFSAEMPDATLATLKIQPSEPRDSAVYFCASGLRTANYGYTFGSGTRLTVV.

The chain uses TRBV19 and TRBJ1-5; D may be TRBD1 (5 bases). Per germline, CDR1 LNHDA and CDR2 SQIVND (reference sequence). V lost 3 bases and J 3 bases, leaving 6 bases between the germline ends. This CDR3 comprises 13 residues. CDR3 protein: CASSIRDNQPQHF. In nucleotides, the CDR3 is TGTGCCAGTAGTATCAGGGACAATCAGCCCCAGCATTTT.

This sequence joins TRBV7-3 and TRBJ2-1, with D perhaps TRBD1 (6 bases). Trimming removed 3 bases at V and 7 bases at J, with 10 bases between. The CDR3 is made up of 13 amino acids. Germline-derived CDR1 and CDR2 are SGHTA and FQGTGA. The CDR3 sequence is CASSFSRGNEQFF. The CDR3 DNA follows: TGTGCCAGCAGCTTCTCCAGGGGAAATGAGCAGTTCTTC.

The J gene is TRBJ2-3, the V gene TRBV27; possibly TRBD1 for D (5 bases). CDR1 is MNHEY, CDR2 SMNVEV, per germline (reference sequence). Trimming removed 8 bases at V and 0 bases at J, with 12 bases between. This CDR3 is 14 amino acids long. CDR3 amino acids: CASSTATSTDTQYF. DNA of the CDR3: TGTGCCAGCTCGACAGCAACCAGCACAGATACGCAGTATTTT.

CDR3 sequence: CASYDSGYEQYF. CDR3 sequence (DNA): TGTGCCAGTTACGACAGTGGCTACGAGCAGTACTTC. The chain is built from TRBV28 and TRBJ2-7, with D possibly TRBD1 on 5 matching bases. Trimming took 9 bases from V and 3 from J, leaving 12 bases between them. Germline V gene data show CDR1 as MDHEN and CDR2 as SYDVKM. The CDR3 has 12 residues.